The clone carrying this TCR beta chain was counted between two and nine times. Antigen specificity is unknown. These data are taken from a study of T-cell memory formation after mild COVID-19. Findings and caveats of the study: Memory sampled before infection contained some responding clones, suggesting cross-reactive memory joined. Contracting clones, day 15 to 85, had balanced CD4/CD8, and later expanders favored CD4+. Among CD4+ contracting clones, most were CM and EM, and CD8+ ones EMRA.

TCRdb re-analysed the 5' RACE reads in MiXCR, keeping a single row per CDR3 protein. In the table there are 350,000 to 500,000 distinct CDR3 sequences, roughly 20% of which are singletons. Input material: PBMCs or a T cell subset sorted from them (not recorded which). The receptor was isolated from an adult woman who had mild COVID-19 (a few samples of this study predate the infection). Cell type and time point are not known.

The CDR3 DNA reads TGTGCCAGCAGCTTAGGGGTTCGAGAAAAACTGTTTTTT. Amino acid sequence: CASSLGVREKLFF. The chain uses TRBV7-9 and TRBJ1-4; D not resolved. The CDR3 contains 13 residues. CDR1 and CDR2 from the germline V gene are SEHNR and FQNEAQ (reference sequence). Trimming pared 1 base from V and 8 bases from J, leaving 8 bases between. The variable domain in full, completed from reference TRBV7-9 and TRBJ1-4, reads DTGVSQNPRHKITKRGQNVTFRCDPISEHNRLYWYRQTLGQGPEFLTYFQNEAQLEKSRLLSDRFSAERPKGSFSTLEIQRTEQGDSAMYLCASSLGVREKLFFGSGTQLSVL.